The source of this TCR beta chain is a study of shared clonotypes between healthy human individuals. The study, taken as a whole, reports: In the sorted subsets, rarefaction showed sequencing was incomplete despite large depth. It was expected that sequencing depth would affect clonotype sharing among donors.

Each donor was a Caucasian adult residing in Nashville, Tennessee. Sorted-subset replicate PCRs used roughly 210 ng of genomic DNA. This amount corresponded to about 29,000 T cell genomes. Some clones are missing from TCRdb's copy, which holds only in-frame ones; the method was immunoSEQ multiplex PCR. In the table there are fewer than 3 million clones, 92% of which are singletons. A word on this clone: What it binds is not known.

This CDR3 is 16 amino acids long. Germline V gene lookup returns CDR1 LGHNA and CDR2 YNFKEQ. Trimming took 3 bases from V and 2 from J; bases not matched to a gene: 9. Source material: naive CD4+ T cells from PBMCs. Noted subset: CD45RA+ positively selected. The origin of this receptor is a man younger than 35 in good health. Some clones in this sample may be carry-over from other donors' samples. V and J are TRBV4-2 and TRBJ2-7; 8 bases agree with TRBD2. CDR3 coding DNA: TGTGCCAGCAGCCACACCTCTGCGGGGGGCACCTACGAGCAGTACTTC. It encodes CASSHTSAGGTYEQYF.